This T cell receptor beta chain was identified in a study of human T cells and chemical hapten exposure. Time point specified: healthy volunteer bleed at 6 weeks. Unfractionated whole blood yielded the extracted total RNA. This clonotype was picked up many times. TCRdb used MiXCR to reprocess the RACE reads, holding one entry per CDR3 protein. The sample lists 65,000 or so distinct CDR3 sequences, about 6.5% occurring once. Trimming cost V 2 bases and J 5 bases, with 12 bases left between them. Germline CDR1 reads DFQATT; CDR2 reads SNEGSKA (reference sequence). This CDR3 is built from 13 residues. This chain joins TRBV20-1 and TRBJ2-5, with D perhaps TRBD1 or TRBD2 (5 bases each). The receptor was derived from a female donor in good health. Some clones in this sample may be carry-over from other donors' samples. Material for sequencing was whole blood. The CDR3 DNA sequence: TGCAGTGCTAGACGGCAGGGAGTGGAGACCCAGTACTTC. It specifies CSARRQGVETQYF.